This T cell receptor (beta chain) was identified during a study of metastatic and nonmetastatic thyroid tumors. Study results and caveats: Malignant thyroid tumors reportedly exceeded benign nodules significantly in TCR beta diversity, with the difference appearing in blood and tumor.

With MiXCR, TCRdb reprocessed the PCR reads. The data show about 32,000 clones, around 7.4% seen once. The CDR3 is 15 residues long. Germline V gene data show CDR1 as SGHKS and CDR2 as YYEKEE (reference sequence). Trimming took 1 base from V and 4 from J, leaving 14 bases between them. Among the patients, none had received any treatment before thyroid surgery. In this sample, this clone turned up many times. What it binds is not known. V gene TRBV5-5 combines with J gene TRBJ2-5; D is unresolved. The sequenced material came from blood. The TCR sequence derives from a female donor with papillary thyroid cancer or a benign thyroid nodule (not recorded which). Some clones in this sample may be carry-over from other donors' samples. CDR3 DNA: TGTGCCAGCAGCTTGCTCGGCGGAGAGGTAGAGACCCAGTACTTC. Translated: CASSLLGGEVETQYF. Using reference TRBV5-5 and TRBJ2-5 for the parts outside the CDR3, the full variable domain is DAGVTQSPTHLIKTRGQQVTLRCSPISGHKSVSWYQQVLGQGPQFIFQYYEKEERGRGNFPDRFSARQFPNYSSELNVNALLLGDSALYLCASSLLGGEVETQYFGPGTRLLVL.